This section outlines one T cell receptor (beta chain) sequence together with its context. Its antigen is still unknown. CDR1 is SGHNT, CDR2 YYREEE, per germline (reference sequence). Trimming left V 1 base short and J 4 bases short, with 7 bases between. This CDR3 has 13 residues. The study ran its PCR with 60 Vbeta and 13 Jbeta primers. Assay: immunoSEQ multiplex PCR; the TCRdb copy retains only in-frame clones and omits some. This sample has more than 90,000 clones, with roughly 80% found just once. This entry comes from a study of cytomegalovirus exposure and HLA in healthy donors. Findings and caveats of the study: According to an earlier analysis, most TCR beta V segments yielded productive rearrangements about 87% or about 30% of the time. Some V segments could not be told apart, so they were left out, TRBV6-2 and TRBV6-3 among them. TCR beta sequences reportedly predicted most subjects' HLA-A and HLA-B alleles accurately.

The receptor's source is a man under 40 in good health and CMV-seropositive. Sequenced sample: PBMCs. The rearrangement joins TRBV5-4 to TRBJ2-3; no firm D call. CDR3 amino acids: CASSLIAADTQYF. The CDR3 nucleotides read TGTGCCAGCAGCTTGATTGCGGCAGATACGCAGTATTTT.